This TCR beta chain was captured in a study of post-analysis software for immune sequencing data. Study as a whole: Relapsing-remitting, secondary progressive and progressive-relapsing multiple sclerosis courses were included.

Researchers reported that TCR beta cDNA libraries carried unique molecular identifiers. TCRdb analysed the PCR reads with MiXCR anew, one entry per CDR3 protein. Of some 690,000 distinct CDR3 sequences detected, less than 35% appear once; the ten largest clones hold about 0.5%. Overall study results and limits: Normalized Chao1 diversity was significantly reduced in patients versus controls. Patients carried five TRBV segments more frequently than controls did, and TRBV5-6, TRBV5-1 and TRBV20-1 were among them.

V shed 3 bases and J shed 4 bases, with 14 bases lying between them. The CDR3 is made up of 14 amino acids. Germline loops: CDR1 DFQATT, CDR2 SNEGSKA (reference sequence). Comment on this clonotype: The antigen is undetermined.

The rearrangement joins TRBV20-1 to TRBJ2-3; no clear D. The material sequenced was blood. This receptor was identified in a girl under 18 with multiple sclerosis. The CDR3 nucleotides are TGCAGTGCTAGGGGCCTACTTGTTCCAGATACGCAGTATTTT. The encoded protein is CSARGLLVPDTQYF.